Here is one T cell receptor (beta chain) with its context. Using RNA transcripts as the source, TCR beta CDR3 regions were amplified. Using the HTBI primer set, a first-round RT-PCR was run on the TCR CDR3. TCRdb processed the multiplex PCR reads anew with MiXCR; each CDR3 protein has one entry. The sample records approximately 600,000 distinct CDR3 sequences, 11% to 15% being singletons. The data originate from a study of T cells in Graves' hyperthyroidism and ophthalmopathy. The sequence was obtained from a woman in her 30s with Graves' hyperthyroidism that later progressed to Graves' ophthalmopathy. Sequences were obtained from blood.

CDR3 coding DNA: TGTGCCAGTAGTATGTTGACAGTTAACACCGGGGAGCTGTTTTTT. Translating gives CASSMLTVNTGELFF. The J gene is TRBJ2-2, the V gene TRBV19, with a tentative D call TRBD1 (5 bases). This CDR3 comprises 15 residues. Germline CDR1 is LNHDA and CDR2 is SQIVND (reference sequence). The ends were cut back, 3 bases at V and 2 bases at J, with 10 bases in the middle. Using reference TRBV19 and TRBJ2-2 for the parts outside the CDR3, the full variable domain is DGGITQSPKYLFRKEGQNVTLSCEQNLNHDAMYWYRQDPGQGLRLIYYSQIVNDFQKGDIAEGYSVSREKKESFPLTVTSAQKNPTAFYLCASSMLTVNTGELFFGEGSRLTVL.